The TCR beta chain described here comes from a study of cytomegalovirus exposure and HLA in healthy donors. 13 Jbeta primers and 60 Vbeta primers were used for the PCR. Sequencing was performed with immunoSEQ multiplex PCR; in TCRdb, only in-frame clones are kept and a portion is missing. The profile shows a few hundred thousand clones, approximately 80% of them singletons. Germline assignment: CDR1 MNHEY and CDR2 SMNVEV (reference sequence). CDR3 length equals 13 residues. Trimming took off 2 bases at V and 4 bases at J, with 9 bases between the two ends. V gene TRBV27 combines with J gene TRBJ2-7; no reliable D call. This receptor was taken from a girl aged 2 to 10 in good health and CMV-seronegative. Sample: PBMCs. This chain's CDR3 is CASSLSPVYEQYF. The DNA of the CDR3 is TGTGCCAGCAGTTTAAGTCCGGTTTACGAGCAGTACTTC.